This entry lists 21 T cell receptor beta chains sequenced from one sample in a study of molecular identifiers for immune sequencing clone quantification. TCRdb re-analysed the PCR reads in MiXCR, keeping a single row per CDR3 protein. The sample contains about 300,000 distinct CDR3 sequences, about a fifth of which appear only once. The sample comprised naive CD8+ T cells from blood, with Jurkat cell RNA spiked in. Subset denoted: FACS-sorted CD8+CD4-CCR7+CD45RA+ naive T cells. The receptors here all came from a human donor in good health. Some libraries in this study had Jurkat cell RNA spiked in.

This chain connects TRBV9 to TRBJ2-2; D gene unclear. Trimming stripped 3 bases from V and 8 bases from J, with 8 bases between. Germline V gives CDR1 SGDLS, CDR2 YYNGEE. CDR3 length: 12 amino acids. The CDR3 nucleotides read TGTGCCAGCAGCGAGGCGAGTGGGGAGCTGTTTTTT. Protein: CASSEASGELFF. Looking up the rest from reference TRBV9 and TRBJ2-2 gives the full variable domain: DSGVTQTPKHLITATGQRVTLRCSPRSGDLSVYWYQQSLDQGLQFLIQYYNGEERAKGNILERFSAQQFPDLHSELNLSSLELGDSALYFCASSEASGELFFGEGSRLTVL.

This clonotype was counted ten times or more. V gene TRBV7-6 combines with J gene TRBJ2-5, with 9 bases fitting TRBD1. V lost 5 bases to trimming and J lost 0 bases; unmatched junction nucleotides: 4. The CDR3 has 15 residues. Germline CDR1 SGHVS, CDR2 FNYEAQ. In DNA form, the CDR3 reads TGTGCCAGCAGCCGGACAGGGGACAACCAAGAGACCCAGTACTTC. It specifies CASSRTGDNQETQYF.

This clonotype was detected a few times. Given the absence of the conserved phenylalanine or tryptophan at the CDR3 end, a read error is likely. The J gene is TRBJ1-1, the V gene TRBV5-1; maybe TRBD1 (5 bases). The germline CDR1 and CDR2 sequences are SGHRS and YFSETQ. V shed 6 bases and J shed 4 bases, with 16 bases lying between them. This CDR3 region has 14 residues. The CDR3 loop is CASTKGSRSTEAFL. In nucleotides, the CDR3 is TGCGCCAGCACTAAGGGGTCTCGGTCCACTGAAGCTTTCCTT.

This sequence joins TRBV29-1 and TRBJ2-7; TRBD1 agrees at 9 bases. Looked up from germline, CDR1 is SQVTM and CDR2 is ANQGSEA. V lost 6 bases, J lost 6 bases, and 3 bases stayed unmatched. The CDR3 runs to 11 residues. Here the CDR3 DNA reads TGCAGCGTGGACAGGGGAGGCGAGCAGTACTTC. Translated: CSVDRGGEQYF.

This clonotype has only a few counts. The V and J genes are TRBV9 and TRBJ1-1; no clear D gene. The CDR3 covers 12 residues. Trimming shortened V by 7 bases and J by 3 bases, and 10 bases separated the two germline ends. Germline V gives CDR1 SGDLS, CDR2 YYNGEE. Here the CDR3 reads CASGTGDTEAFF. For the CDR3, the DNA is TGTGCCAGCGGCACCGGTGACACTGAAGCTTTCTTT.

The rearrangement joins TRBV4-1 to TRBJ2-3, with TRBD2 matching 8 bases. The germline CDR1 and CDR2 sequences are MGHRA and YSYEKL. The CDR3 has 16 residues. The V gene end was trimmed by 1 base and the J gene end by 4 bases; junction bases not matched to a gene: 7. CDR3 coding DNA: TGCGCCAGCAGCCAAGGCGGGGGGCTGGGGGCAGATACGCAGTATTTT. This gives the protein CASSQGGGLGADTQYF.

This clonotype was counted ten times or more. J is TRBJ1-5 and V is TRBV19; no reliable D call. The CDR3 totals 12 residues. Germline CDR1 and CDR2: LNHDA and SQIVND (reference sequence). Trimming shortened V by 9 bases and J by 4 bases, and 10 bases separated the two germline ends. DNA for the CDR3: TGTGCCAGCAGCATAGGTAATCAGCCCCAGCATTTT. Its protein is CASSIGNQPQHF.

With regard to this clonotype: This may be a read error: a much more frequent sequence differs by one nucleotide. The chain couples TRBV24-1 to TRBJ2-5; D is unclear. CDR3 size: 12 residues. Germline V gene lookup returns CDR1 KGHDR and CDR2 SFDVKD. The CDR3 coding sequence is TGTGCCACCAGTGATATCGGAGAGACCCAGCACTTC. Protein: CATSDIGETQHF.

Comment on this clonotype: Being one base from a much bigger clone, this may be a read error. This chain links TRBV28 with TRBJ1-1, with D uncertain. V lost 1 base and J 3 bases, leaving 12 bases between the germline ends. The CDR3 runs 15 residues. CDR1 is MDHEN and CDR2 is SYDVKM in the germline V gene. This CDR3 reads CASSLFGQPDTEAFF. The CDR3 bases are TGTGCCAGCAGTTTATTCGGGCAGCCGGACACTGAAGCTTTCTTT.

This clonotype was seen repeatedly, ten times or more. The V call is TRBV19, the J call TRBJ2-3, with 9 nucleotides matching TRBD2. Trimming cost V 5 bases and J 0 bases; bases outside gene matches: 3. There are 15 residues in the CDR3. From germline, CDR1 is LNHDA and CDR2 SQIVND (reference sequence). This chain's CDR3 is CASSERGASTDTQYF. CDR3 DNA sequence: TGTGCCAGTAGTGAGCGGGGGGCGAGCACAGATACGCAGTATTTT.

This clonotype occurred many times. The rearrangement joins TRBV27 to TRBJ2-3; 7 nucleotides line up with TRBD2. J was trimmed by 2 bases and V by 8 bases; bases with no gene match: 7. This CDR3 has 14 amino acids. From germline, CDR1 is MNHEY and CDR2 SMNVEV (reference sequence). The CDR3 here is CASLESGATDTQYF. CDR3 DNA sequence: TGTGCCAGCCTCGAAAGCGGGGCCACAGATACGCAGTATTTT.

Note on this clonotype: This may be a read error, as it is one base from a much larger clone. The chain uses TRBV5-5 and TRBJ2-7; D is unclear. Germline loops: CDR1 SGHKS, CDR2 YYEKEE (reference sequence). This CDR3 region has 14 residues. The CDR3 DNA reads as TGTGCCAGCAGCTTGGACAGTTACTCCTACGAGCAGTGCTTC. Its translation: CASSLDSYSYEQCF.

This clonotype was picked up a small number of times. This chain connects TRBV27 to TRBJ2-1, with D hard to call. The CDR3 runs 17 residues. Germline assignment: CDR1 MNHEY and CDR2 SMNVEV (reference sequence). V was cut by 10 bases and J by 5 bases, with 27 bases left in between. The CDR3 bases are TGTGCCACCCGACCTGTAGACGGGCACAGAATCGACAATGAGCAGTTCTTC. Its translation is CATRPVDGHRIDNEQFF.

Here the CDR3 DNA reads TGTGCCTGTTCACTAGCGGTACATAGCACAGATACGCAGTATTTT. This encodes CACSLAVHSTDTQYF. The chain uses TRBV30 and TRBJ2-3; TRBD2 matches at 8 bases. The CDR3 contains 15 residues. CDR1 and CDR2 (germline): GTSNPN, SVGIG (reference sequence). Germline trimming cut 6 bases from V and 0 bases from J; bases unmatched to any gene: 8.

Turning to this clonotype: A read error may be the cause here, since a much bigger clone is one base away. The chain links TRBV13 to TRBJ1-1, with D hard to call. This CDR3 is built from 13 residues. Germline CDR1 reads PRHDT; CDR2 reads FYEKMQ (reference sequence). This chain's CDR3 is CASSSQLNAEAFF. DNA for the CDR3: TGTGCCAGCAGCTCTCAATTGAACGCTGAAGCTTTCTTT.

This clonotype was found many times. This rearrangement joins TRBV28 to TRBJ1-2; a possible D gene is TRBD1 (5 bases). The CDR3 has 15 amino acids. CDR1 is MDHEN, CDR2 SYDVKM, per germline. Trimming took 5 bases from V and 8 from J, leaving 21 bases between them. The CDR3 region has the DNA TGTGCCAGCAGTACCCTAATGACAGTATCAGGAGGCTACACCTTC. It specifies CASSTLMTVSGGYTF.

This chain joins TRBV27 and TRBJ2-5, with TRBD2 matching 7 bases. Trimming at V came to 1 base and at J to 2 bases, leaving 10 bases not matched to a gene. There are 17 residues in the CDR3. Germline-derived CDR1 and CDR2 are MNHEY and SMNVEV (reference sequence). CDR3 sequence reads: CASSLLRGTPGQETQYF. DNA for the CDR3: TGTGCCAGCAGTTTATTGCGGGGGACCCCAGGACAAGAGACCCAGTACTTC.

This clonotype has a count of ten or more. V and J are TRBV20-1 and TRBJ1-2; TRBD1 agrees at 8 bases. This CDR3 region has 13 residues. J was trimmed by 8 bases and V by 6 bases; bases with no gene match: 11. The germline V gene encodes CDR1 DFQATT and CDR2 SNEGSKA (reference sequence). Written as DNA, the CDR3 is TGCAGTGCAAGGGGCCAGGGGGCGCCGGGCTACACCTTC. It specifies CSARGQGAPGYTF.

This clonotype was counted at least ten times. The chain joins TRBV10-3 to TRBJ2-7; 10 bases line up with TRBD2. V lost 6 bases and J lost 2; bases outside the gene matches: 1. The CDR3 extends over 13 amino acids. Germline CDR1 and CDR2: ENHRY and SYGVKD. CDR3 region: CAIRLAGPYEQYF. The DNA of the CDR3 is TGTGCCATCAGACTAGCGGGACCCTACGAGCAGTACTTC.

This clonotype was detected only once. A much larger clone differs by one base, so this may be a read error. The CDR3: CASGFLSGGDETQYF. CDR3 bases: TGTGCCAGCGGCTTTCTATCAGGGGGCGACGAGACCCAGTACTTC. The chain joins TRBV7-9 to TRBJ2-5, with 8 bases that match TRBD1. The CDR3 has 15 residues. Germline values: CDR1 SEHNR, CDR2 FQNEAQ (reference sequence).

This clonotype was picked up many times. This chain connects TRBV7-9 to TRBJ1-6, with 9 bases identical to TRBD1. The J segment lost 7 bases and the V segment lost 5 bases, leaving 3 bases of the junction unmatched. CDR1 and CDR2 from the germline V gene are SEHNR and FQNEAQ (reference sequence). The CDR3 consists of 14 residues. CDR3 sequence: CASSGGQGNSPLHF. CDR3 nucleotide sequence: TGTGCCAGCAGCGGGGGACAGGGAAATTCACCCCTCCACTTT. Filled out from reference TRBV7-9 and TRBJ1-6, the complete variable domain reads DTGVSQNPRHKITKRGQNVTFRCDPISEHNRLYWYRQTLGQGPEFLTYFQNEAQLEKSRLLSDRFSAERPKGSFSTLEIQRTEQGDSAMYLCASSGGQGNSPLHFGNGTRLTVT.